The 15 T cell receptor beta chains given below trace back to one sample, sequenced in a study of blood T cell repertoires in COVID-19. The data were produced by immunoSEQ multiplex PCR, yet TCRdb's version contains in-frame clones alone and is incomplete. This sample yields hundreds of thousands of clones, of which around 85% are seen a single time; 1.9% belongs to the top ten. Sample: PBMCs or T cells enriched from blood (not recorded which). These receptors all come from a woman aged 30 to 39 who had been exposed to COVID-19.

This clone was seen a handful of times. The chain carries TRBV7-8 and TRBJ2-5; no definite D call. CDR3 size: 13 residues. CDR1 and CDR2 (germline): SGHVS, FQNEAQ. Trimming removed 5 bases from V and 5 bases from J, with 12 bases in between. CDR3 loop: CASSRSNSETQYF. CDR3 nucleotides: TGTGCCAGCAGCCGTTCTAATAGTGAGACCCAGTACTTC.

The genes are TRBV6-5 and TRBJ2-7; D is perhaps TRBD2 (5 bases). This CDR3 has 15 amino acids. V dropped 5 bases and J dropped 3 bases, with 17 bases sitting between them. Germline V gene lookup returns CDR1 MNHEY and CDR2 SVGAGI. CDR3 bases: TGTGCCAGCAGTCCCTTGGCAGGCGGGTACTACGAGCAGTACTTC. This translates into CASSPLAGGYYEQYF.

This clone is a singleton in its sample. V gene TRBV7-8 combines with J gene TRBJ1-1; D not certain. CDR3 length: 13 amino acids. Trimming left V 6 bases short and J 8 bases short, with 16 bases between. CDR1 is SGHVS and CDR2 is FQNEAQ in the germline V gene. The CDR3 DNA sequence: TGTGCCAGCAGTTCCGGGGAGGTCGGGGAAGCTTTCTTT. Translating gives CASSSGEVGEAFF.

The chain has TRBV5-1 and TRBJ2-3; 16 bases align to TRBD2. The junction had 9 bases not matched to a gene; V was cut back by 1 base and J by 1 base. The CDR3 is 20 residues long. Germline CDR1 and CDR2: SGHRS and YFSETQ. CDR3 loop: CASSLSRGGTSGRGTDTQYF. Here the CDR3 DNA reads TGCGCCAGCAGCTTGTCCAGAGGCGGGACTAGCGGGAGGGGCACAGATACGCAGTATTTT.

The chain links TRBV7-2 to TRBJ2-2, with 13 bases lining up with TRBD2. Germline CDR1 SGHTA, CDR2 FQGNSA. This CDR3 contains 15 residues. J lost 4 bases, V lost 7 bases, and 3 bases had no gene match. In DNA form, the CDR3 reads TGTGCCAGCATCGGACTAGCGGGGGTCACCGGGGAGCTGTTTTTT. It specifies CASIGLAGVTGELFF. The complete variable domain, with remaining parts taken from reference TRBV7-2 and TRBJ2-2, reads GAGVSQSPSNKVTEKGKDVELRCDPISGHTALYWYRQSLGQGLEFLIYFQGNSAPDKSGLPSDRFSAERTGGSVSTLTIQRTQQEDSAVYLCASIGLAGVTGELFFGEGSRLTVL.

The chain is built from TRBV28 and TRBJ1-2; D might be TRBD1 (6 bases). This CDR3 contains 11 residues. The germline gives CDR1 MDHEN, CDR2 SYDVKM. Trimming shortened V by 6 bases and J by 5 bases, and 7 bases separated the two germline ends. The CDR3 protein is CASRGQYGYTF. The CDR3, as DNA: TGTGCCAGCAGAGGACAGTATGGCTACACCTTC.

The gene calls are TRBV5-6 and TRBJ2-6; the D gene is possibly TRBD1 (6 bases). Germline V gene sequence: CDR1 SGHDT, CDR2 YYEEEE. The CDR3 is 16 amino acids. V was shortened by 2 bases and J by 4 bases, with 13 bases between the two germline ends. The CDR3 DNA reads as TGTGCCAGCAGCTTAGGTACAGGGAGCGGGGCCAACGTCCTGACTTTC. This translates into CASSLGTGSGANVLTF.

This clone was detected a few times. The rearrangement links TRBV27 to TRBJ1-5; a weak D match, TRBD1 (5 bases). The CDR3 has 14 amino acids. V was pared by 5 bases and J by 4 bases, with 12 bases between. CDR1 and CDR2 (germline): MNHEY, SMNVEV (reference sequence). The DNA of the CDR3 is TGTGCCAGCAGTCCAGGGAATGTTAATCAGCCCCAGCATTTT. It encodes CASSPGNVNQPQHF.

The CDR3 nucleotides are TGTGCCAGCAGTGAAATGGGGCTTACGCAAGAGACCCAGTACTTC. Protein: CASSEMGLTQETQYF. The J gene is TRBJ2-5, the V gene TRBV2; D is perhaps TRBD1 (5 bases). Germline loops: CDR1 SNHLY, CDR2 FYNNEI. Trimming left V 2 bases short and J 2 bases short, with 12 bases between. The CDR3 has 15 residues.

This clone was seen only once. V usage is TRBV12-3 or TRBV12-4 and J usage is TRBJ1-2; D perhaps matches TRBD1 (5 bases). The CDR3 totals 13 residues. The V gene lost 0 bases and the J gene lost 3 bases, with 5 bases spanning the gap. Written as DNA, the CDR3 is TGTGCCAGCAGTTTAGCAGGGGACTATGGCTACACCTTC. Translation: CASSLAGDYGYTF.

This CDR3 is CSVGTGRSSPLHF. CDR3 sequence (DNA): TGCAGCGTCGGGACAGGGCGTAGCTCACCCCTCCACTTT. The chain carries TRBV29-1 and TRBJ1-6, with TRBD1 matching 9 bases. This CDR3 spans 13 amino acids. V lost 6 bases, J lost 10 bases, and 7 bases stayed unmatched. The V gene's germline CDR1 is SQVTM and CDR2 ANQGSEA.

The V and J genes are TRBV6-2 or TRBV6-3 and TRBJ2-3; D is uncertain. V was pared by 0 bases and J by 3 bases, with 25 bases between. The CDR3 is made up of 20 amino acids. Germline V CDR1 and CDR2: MNHEY, SVGEGT. CDR3 DNA: TGTGCCAGCAGTTACTCGAACGTTCCCCAGACTTCCCTCCTGACAGATACGCAGTATTTT. The encoded protein is CASSYSNVPQTSLLTDTQYF.

This sequence joins TRBV6-5 and TRBJ1-6; D possibly corresponds to TRBD1 (5 bases). Germline lookup yields CDR1 MNHEY and CDR2 SVGAGI. Trimming cost V 2 bases and J 7 bases, with 9 bases left between them. This CDR3 is built from 14 residues. In DNA form, the CDR3 reads TGTGCCAGCAGTTACAGGGGCATAAATTCACCCCTCCACTTT. Protein product: CASSYRGINSPLHF.

The DNA for the CDR3 is TGTGCCAGCAGTTCCCGGACAGCCAATGAGCAGTTCTTC. Translation gives CASSSRTANEQFF. The chain is built from TRBV28 and TRBJ2-1, with D possibly matching TRBD1 (6 bases). Trimming stripped 4 bases from V and 6 bases from J, with 10 bases between. This CDR3 has 13 residues. Per germline, CDR1 MDHEN and CDR2 SYDVKM.

The rearrangement joins TRBV2 to TRBJ2-1, with 13 nucleotides matching TRBD2. Germline V lookup: CDR1 SNHLY, CDR2 FYNNEI. The CDR3 contains 15 residues. The ends lost 5 bases at V and 9 bases at J; junction bases unmatched: 7. Here the CDR3 DNA reads TGTGCCAGCAGTCAACTAGCGGGAGGGCCGAGTGAGCAGTTCTTC. Translating gives CASSQLAGGPSEQFF.